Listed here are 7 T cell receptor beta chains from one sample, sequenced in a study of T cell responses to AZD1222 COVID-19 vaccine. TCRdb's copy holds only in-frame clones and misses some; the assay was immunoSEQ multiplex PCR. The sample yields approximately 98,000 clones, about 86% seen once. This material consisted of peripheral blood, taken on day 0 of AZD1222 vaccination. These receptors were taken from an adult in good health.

The CDR3 DNA follows: TGTGCCAGCAGCCAGGTGGGAGGGGACAATGAGCAGTTCTTC. This codes for CASSQVGGDNEQFF. This chain uses TRBV21-1 with TRBJ2-1; whether TRBD2, the table's D call, matches the DNA was not checked. TRBV21-1 corresponds to a pseudogene. The CDR3 consists of 14 residues.

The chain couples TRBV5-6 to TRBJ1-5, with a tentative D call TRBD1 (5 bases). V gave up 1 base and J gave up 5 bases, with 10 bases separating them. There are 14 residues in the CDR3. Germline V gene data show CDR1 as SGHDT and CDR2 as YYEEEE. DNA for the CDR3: TGTGCCAGCAGCTTGCTGAGGGGAGATCAGCCCCAGCATTTT. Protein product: CASSLLRGDQPQHF. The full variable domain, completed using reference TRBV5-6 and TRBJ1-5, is DAGVTQSPTHLIKTRGQQVTLRCSPKSGHDTVSWYQQALGQGPQFIFQYYEEEERQRGNFPDRFSGHQFPNYSSELNVNALLLGDSALYLCASSLLRGDQPQHFGDGTRLSIL.

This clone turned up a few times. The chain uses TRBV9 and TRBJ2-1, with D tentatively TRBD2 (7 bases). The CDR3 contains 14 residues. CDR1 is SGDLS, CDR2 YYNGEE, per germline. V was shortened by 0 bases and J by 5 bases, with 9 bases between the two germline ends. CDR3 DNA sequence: TGTGCCAGCAGCGTAGCGGGGGGCAACAATGAGCAGTTCTTC. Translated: CASSVAGGNNEQFF.

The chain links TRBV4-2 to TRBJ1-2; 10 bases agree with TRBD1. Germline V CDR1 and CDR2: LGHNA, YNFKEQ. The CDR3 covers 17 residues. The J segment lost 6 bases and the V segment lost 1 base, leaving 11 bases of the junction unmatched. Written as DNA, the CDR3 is TGTGCCAGCAGCCAAGGACCGCCCAGGGGACAGGGGCATGGCTACACCTTC. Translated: CASSQGPPRGQGHGYTF.

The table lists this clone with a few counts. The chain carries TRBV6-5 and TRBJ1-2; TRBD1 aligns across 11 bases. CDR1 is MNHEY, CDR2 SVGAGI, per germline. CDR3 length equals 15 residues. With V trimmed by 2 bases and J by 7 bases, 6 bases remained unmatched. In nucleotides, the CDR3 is TGTGCCAGCAGTTACGGACAGGGGGCGCTCAGTGGCTACACCTTC. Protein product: CASSYGQGALSGYTF.

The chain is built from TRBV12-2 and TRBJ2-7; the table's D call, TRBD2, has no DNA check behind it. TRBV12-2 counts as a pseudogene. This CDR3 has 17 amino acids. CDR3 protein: CASRLFERGASDYEQYF. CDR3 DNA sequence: TGTGCAAGTCGCCTTTTTGAGCGGGGGGCTTCTGACTACGAGCAGTACTTC.

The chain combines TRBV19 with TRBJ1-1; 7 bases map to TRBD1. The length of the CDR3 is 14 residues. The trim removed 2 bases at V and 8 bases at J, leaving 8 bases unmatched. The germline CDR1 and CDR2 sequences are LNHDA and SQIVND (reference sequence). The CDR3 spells CASSISGQEGEAFF. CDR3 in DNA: TGTGCCAGTAGTATATCCGGACAGGAAGGCGAAGCTTTCTTT.